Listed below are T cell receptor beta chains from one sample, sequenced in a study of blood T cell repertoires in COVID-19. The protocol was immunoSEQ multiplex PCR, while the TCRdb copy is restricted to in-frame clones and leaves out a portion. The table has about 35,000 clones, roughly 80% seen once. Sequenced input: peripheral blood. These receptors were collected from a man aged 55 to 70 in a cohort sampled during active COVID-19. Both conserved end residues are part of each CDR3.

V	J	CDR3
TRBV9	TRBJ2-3	CASSVDWGELTDTQYF
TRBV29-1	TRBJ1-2	CSVGGDGAYGYTF
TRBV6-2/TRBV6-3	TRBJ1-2	CASSYPGQGGYTF
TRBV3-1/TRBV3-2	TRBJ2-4	CASSQEGAGNYF
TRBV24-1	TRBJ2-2	CATKGGRSTGELFF
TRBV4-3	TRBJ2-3	CASSQAGVDTQYF
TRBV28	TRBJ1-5	CASRTGGHQPQHF
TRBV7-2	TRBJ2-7	CASSPIPDSFYEQYF
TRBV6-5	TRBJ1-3	CASSSDRGNTIYF
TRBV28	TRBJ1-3	CASRTGISLSGNTIYF
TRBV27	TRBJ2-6	CASRPEIAGANVLTF
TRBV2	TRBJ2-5	CASSRGKETQYF
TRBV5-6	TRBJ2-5	CASSLAVQETQYF
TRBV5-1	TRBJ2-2	CASSLRSSGNPGELFF
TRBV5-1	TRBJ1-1	CASSQIGTPRVEAFF
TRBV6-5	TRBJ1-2	CASSYSGQTMSYTF
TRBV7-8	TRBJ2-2	CASGLRGLGTGELFF
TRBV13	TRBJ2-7	CASSVSGYEQYF
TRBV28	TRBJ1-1	CASSLAWNTEAFF
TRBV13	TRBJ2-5	CASSSTPGTGTQETQYF
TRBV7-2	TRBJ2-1	CASSLNLAGTSYNEQFF
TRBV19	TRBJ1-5	CASSIVRVSNQPQHF
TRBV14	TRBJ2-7	CASSPGTFEQYF
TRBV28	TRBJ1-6	CATSPGGYSPLHF
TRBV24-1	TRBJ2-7	CATSVNEQYF
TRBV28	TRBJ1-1	CASRNQGVGAFF
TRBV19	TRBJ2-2	CASSTQGAGELFF
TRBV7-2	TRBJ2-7	CASSLTAQSDEQYF
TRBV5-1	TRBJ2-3	CASSLPPSGGDTDTQYF
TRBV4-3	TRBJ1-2	CASSRRAGQGGNGYTF
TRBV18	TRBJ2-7	CASSGQGVGIGYEQYF
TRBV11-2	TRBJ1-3	CASSQGAAGNTIYF
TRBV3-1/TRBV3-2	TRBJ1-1	CASSPWDSNTEAFF
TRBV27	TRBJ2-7	CASSFADRAYEQYF
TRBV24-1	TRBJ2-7	CATSDSVRYEQYF
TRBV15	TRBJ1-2	CATSRDKGQGGHYGYTF
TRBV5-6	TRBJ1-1	CASSPGQAFREAFF
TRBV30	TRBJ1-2	CAWSATGLRGNYGYTF
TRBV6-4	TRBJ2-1	CASSEESSTTEQFF
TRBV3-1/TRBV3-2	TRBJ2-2	CASSPRTGRRRELFF
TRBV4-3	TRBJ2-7	CASSQAGQPPYEQYF
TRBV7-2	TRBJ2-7	CASSLGPILDEQYF
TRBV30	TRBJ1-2	CAWSVSRVYGYTF
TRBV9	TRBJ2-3	CASSPVTDSTDTQYF
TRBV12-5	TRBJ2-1	CASGPGLAGYDEQFF
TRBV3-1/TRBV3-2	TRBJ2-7	CASSQTRGVYEQYF
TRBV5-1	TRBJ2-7	CASSWTGIQAGPSEQYF